This T cell receptor (beta chain) was observed in a study of cytomegalovirus exposure and HLA in healthy donors. It was with 60 Vbeta and 13 Jbeta primers that the PCR ran. The table came from immunoSEQ multiplex PCR; TCRdb's copy has only in-frame clones and leaves some out. The sample lists 100,000 to 150,000 clones, roughly two thirds occurring once. The CDR3 sequence is 14 residues long. Germline CDR1 and CDR2: SGHRS and YFSETQ. The trim removed 5 bases at V and 5 bases at J, leaving 6 bases unmatched. Study-wide results and limits: Follow-up analysis seemed to connect common viral pathogens with several of the most significant clusters identified. The authors excluded some V segments, including TRBV6-2 and TRBV6-3, as indistinguishable. Among immune exposure information, only CMV serostatus was available. Across donors, presence/absence analyses took sequencing depth to be roughly uniform.

With respect to this clone: Antigen specificity is unknown.

The chain is built from TRBV5-1 and TRBJ2-1; 8 bases are shared with TRBD2. This clonotype originated in a man between 25 and 39 years old in good health and CMV-seropositive. Sequencing was performed on PBMCs. As DNA, the CDR3 is TGCGCCAGCAGTTCAACTAGCGGAGACAATGAGCAGTTCTTC. This encodes CASSSTSGDNEQFF.